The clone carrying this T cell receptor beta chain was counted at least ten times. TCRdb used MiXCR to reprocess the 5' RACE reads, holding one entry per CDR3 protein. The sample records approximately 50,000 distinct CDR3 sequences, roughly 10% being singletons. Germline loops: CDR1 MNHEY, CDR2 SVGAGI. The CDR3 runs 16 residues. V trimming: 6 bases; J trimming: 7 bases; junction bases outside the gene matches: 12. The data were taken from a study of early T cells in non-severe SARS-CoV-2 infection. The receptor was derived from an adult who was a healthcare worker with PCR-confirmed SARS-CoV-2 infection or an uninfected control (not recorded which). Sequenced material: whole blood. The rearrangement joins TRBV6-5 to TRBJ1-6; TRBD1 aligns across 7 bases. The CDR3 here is CASRRSRQGINSPLHF. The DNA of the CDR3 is TGTGCCAGCAGACGAAGCAGACAGGGTATCAATTCACCCCTCCACTTT.